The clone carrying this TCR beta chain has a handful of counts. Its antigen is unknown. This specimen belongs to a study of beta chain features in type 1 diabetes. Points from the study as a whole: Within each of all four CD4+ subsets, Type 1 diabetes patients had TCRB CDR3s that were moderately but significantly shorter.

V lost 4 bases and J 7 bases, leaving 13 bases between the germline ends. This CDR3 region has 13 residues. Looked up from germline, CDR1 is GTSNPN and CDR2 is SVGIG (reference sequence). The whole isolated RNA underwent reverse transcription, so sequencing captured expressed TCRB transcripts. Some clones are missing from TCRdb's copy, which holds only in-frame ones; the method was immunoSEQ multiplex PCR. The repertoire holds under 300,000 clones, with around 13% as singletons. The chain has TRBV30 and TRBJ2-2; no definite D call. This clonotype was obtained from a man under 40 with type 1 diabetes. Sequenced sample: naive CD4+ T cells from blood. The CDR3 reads CAWNSRFNGELFF. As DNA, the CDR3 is TGTGCCTGGAACTCTAGGTTCAACGGGGAGCTGTTTTTT. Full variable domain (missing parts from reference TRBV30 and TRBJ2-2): SQTIHQWPATLVQPVGSPLSLECTVEGTSNPNLYWYRQAAGRGLQLLFYSVGIGQISSEVPQNLSASRPQDRQFILSSKKLLLSDSGFYLCAWNSRFNGELFFGEGSRLTVL.